Below, 15 T cell receptor beta chains from the same sample are listed, as sequenced in a study of blood T cell repertoires in COVID-19. TCRdb keeps only in-frame clones here, not all; method: immunoSEQ multiplex PCR. The table records some 250,000 clones, under 90% of them present only once. The sequenced sample was peripheral blood. These receptors all come from a woman aged 18-29 years with acute or convalescent COVID-19.

The V and J genes are TRBV29-1 and TRBJ2-2; TRBD1 matches 8 bases. The CDR3 consists of 13 residues. Germline V lookup: CDR1 SQVTM, CDR2 ANQGSEA. With V trimmed by 7 bases and J by 4 bases, 5 bases remained unmatched. In DNA form, the CDR3 reads TGCAGCGCCCCGGACAGGGCCACCGGGGAGCTGTTTTTT. Translation: CSAPDRATGELFF.

This chain uses TRBV4-3 with TRBJ1-3; D uncertain. The CDR3 is 20 residues long. Germline CDR1 and CDR2: LGHNA and YSLEER. Trimming pared 0 bases from V and 4 bases from J, leaving 25 bases between. Here the CDR3 reads CASSQDFGGFTDGRGNTIYF. As DNA, the CDR3 is TGCGCCAGCAGCCAAGATTTTGGCGGGTTTACGGACGGAAGGGGAAACACCATATATTTT.

CDR3 loop: CQTGGTEAFF. CDR3 coding DNA: TGTCAGACCGGGGGCACTGAAGCTTTCTTT. V and J are TRBV7-9 and TRBJ1-1; the D gene is possibly TRBD1 (5 bases). This CDR3 spans 10 amino acids. CDR1 and CDR2 from the germline V gene are SEHNR and FQNEAQ (reference sequence).

The J gene is TRBJ2-7, the V gene TRBV30; D is unresolved. The CDR3 is 11 residues long. V lost 4 bases, J lost 4 bases, and 8 bases lay in between. Germline CDR1 and CDR2: GTSNPN and SVGIG (reference sequence). The CDR3 loop is CAWMRGYEQYF. The CDR3, as DNA: TGTGCCTGGATGAGAGGTTACGAGCAGTACTTC.

The genes are TRBV2 and TRBJ2-7; a weak D match, TRBD1 (6 bases). The CDR3 is made up of 14 amino acids. CDR1 and CDR2 (germline): SNHLY, FYNNEI. Trimming cost V 6 bases and J 6 bases, with 18 bases left between them. Written as DNA, the CDR3 is TGTGCCAGCAGAGAGGACAGTGCCGCCGTCGAGCAGTACTTC. Protein product: CASREDSAAVEQYF. The whole variable domain, filled in from reference TRBV2 and TRBJ2-7, reads EPEVTQTPSHQVTQMGQEVILRCVPISNHLYFYWYRQILGQKVEFLVSFYNNEISEKSEIFDDQFSVERPDGSNFTLKIRSTKLEDSAMYFCASREDSAAVEQYFGPGTRLTVT.

The chain links TRBV30 to TRBJ1-1, with no clear D. V gave up 0 bases and J gave up 9 bases, with 11 bases separating them. The CDR3 consists of 12 residues. Germline V gives CDR1 GTSNPN, CDR2 SVGIG (reference sequence). The CDR3: CAWSVDLHKAFF. The CDR3 DNA reads as TGTGCCTGGAGTGTAGACTTACACAAAGCTTTCTTT.

The chain carries TRBV6-2 or TRBV6-3 and TRBJ2-1; TRBD2 aligns across 9 bases. This CDR3 spans 15 amino acids. V dropped 5 bases and J dropped 3; count of bases not matched to a gene: 5. Germline CDR1 and CDR2: MNHEY and SVGEGT. The CDR3 coding sequence is TGTGCCAGCAGTAACGAGCGGGAGGTCTACAATGAGCAGTTCTTC. It encodes CASSNEREVYNEQFF.

CDR3 sequence reads: CASSSQTGPYGYTF. The CDR3, as DNA: TGTGCCAGCAGTTCCCAGACAGGTCCATATGGCTACACCTTC. This chain connects TRBV6-5 to TRBJ1-2, with TRBD1 as a possible D gene (6 bases). The CDR3 spans 14 residues. Trimming shortened V by 4 bases and J by 5 bases, and 14 bases separated the two germline ends. The germline V gene has CDR1 MNHEY and CDR2 SVGAGI.

In regard to this clone: Other DNA sequences from this sample encode an identical CDR3 as well. The rearrangement uses TRBV5-1 and TRBJ1-1; perhaps TRBD1 as D (6 bases). Trimming shortened V by 2 bases and J by 1 base, and 12 bases separated the two germline ends. CDR3 size: 15 residues. Germline V CDR1 and CDR2: SGHRS, YFSETQ. The CDR3 nucleotides are TGCGCCAGCAGCTTAACAGGGTCGGGGAACACTGAAGCTTTCTTT. As protein: CASSLTGSGNTEAFF.

This sequence joins TRBV7-8 and TRBJ2-3, with 7 bases identical to TRBD2. Germline CDR1 reads SGHVS; CDR2 reads FQNEAQ. The CDR3 runs to 20 residues. V was pared by 3 bases and J by 2 bases, with 20 bases of the junction left unmatched. The DNA of the CDR3 is TGTGCCAGCAGCTTCAGGCACAAATTTGGTAGCGGGCAAACCACAGATACGCAGTATTTT. Translation: CASSFRHKFGSGQTTDTQYF.

The J gene is TRBJ1-1, the V gene TRBV30, with unresolved D. The germline V gene encodes CDR1 GTSNPN and CDR2 SVGIG (reference sequence). V was trimmed by 3 bases and J by 8 bases, leaving 19 bases between them. The CDR3 sequence is 14 residues long. DNA for the CDR3: TGTGCCTGGAGCCGAAGGAAGAGGGAACTAGAAGCTTTCTTT. Translation gives CAWSRRKRELEAFF.

This chain joins TRBV29-1 and TRBJ2-1; maybe TRBD2 (5 bases). The CDR3 extends over 15 amino acids. V was pared by 5 bases and J by 9 bases, with 23 bases between. Germline V gives CDR1 SQVTM, CDR2 ANQGSEA. The CDR3 DNA follows: TGCAGCGTTCGTTATGCGGGCACCACCTTTGGTGAGCAGTTCTTC. It codes for CSVRYAGTTFGEQFF.

The chain carries TRBV6-5 and TRBJ1-1; no reliable D call. CDR3 length: 13 residues. The germline CDR1 and CDR2 sequences are MNHEY and SVGAGI. V was pared by 6 bases and J by 11 bases, with 19 bases between. The CDR3 region is CASSKPPGPSAFF. DNA for the CDR3: TGTGCCAGCAGCAAACCCCCGGGTCCCTCGGCTTTCTTT.

This clone has a handful of counts. This chain connects TRBV7-3 to TRBJ2-1; TRBD2 aligns across 7 bases. This CDR3 comprises 17 residues. The germline gives CDR1 SGHTA, CDR2 FQGTGA. V lost 5 bases, J lost 4 bases, and 14 bases stayed unmatched. The CDR3 reads CASSERGGLLSYNEQFF. The DNA for the CDR3 is TGTGCCAGCAGCGAGCGGGGAGGACTACTATCTTACAATGAGCAGTTCTTC.

The chain combines TRBV6-5 with TRBJ2-2; perhaps TRBD1 as D (6 bases). CDR1 is MNHEY, CDR2 SVGAGI, per germline. Trimming cost V 5 bases and J 4 bases, with 11 bases left between them. The CDR3 is 14 residues long. This CDR3 is CASSKIQGTGELFF. The CDR3 nucleotides read TGTGCCAGCAGTAAGATACAGGGCACCGGGGAGCTGTTTTTT.